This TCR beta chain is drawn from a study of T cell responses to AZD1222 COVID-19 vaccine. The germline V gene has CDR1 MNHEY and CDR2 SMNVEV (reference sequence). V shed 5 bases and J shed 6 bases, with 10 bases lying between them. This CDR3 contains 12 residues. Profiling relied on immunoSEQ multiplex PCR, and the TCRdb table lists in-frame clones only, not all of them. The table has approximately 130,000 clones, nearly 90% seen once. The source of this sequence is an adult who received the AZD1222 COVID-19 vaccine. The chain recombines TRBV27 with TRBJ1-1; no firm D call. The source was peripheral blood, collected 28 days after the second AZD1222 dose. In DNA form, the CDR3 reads TGTGCCAGCAGTACCCGGACCTCTGAAGCTTTCTTT. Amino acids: CASSTRTSEAFF.